This TCR beta chain was identified in a study of PD-L1 blockade in urothelial cancer. Study-level background: Twenty-five of 29 patients were males with bladder-origin urothelial cancer. Patients arrived having already received 0 to 3 prior chemotherapy regimens.

Repertoires were generated with immunoSEQ multiplex PCR, while TCRdb's copy carries only in-frame clones and drops some. The repertoire has approximately 100,000 clones, over 80% of them found once; the top ten carry around 0.92%. V was shortened by 3 bases and J by 2 bases, with 14 bases between the two germline ends. The CDR3 contains 15 residues. CDR1 and CDR2 from the germline V gene are SGHDT and YYEEEE. This clonotype was obtained from a woman of 80 years or more with urothelial cancer. Sequencing used PBMCs, obtained around atezolizumab (anti-PD-L1) treatment. The J gene is TRBJ2-5, the V gene TRBV5-6; tentatively, D is TRBD1 (5 bases). Here the CDR3 DNA reads TGTGCCAGCAGCTCCTTAGTCAGGGTTCAAGAGACCCAGTACTTC. Protein: CASSSLVRVQETQYF.